A single T cell receptor (beta chain) is shown here with its context. The antigen is unknown. This entry comes from a study of cytomegalovirus exposure and HLA in healthy donors. Study-level results: Researchers catalogued around 150 TCR beta chains as cytomegalovirus-associated.

Both 60 Vbeta primers and 13 Jbeta primers went into the PCR. Only in-frame clones appear in the TCRdb table, and some are missing; sequencing was by immunoSEQ multiplex PCR. The sample contains about 160,000 clones, about 72% of which appear only once. The sample comprised PBMCs. The sequence was collected from a male donor in good health and CMV-seronegative.

CDR3 loop: CASSQDSQRGGTDTQYF. The CDR3 DNA reads as TGTGCCAGCAGCCAAGATTCCCAGCGGGGGGGCACAGATACGCAGTATTTT. The chain recombines TRBV4-2 with TRBJ2-3, with 9 bases lining up with TRBD2. The CDR3 sequence is 17 residues long. V lost 0 bases, J lost 1 base, and 5 bases stayed unmatched. Germline CDR1 and CDR2: LGHNA and YNFKEQ.